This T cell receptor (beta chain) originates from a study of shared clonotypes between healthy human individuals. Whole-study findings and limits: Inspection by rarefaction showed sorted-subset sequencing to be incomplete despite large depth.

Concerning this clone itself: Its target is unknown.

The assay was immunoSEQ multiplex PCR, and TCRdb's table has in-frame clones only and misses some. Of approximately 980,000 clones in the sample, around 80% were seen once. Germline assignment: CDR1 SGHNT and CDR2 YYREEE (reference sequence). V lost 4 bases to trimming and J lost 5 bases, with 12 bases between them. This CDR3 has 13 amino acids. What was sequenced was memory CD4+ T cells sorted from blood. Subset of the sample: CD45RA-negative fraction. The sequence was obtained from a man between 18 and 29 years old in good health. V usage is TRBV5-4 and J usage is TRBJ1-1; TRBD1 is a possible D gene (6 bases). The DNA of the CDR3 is TGTGCCAGCAGCATTACAGGGAATACTGAAGCTTTCTTT. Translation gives CASSITGNTEAFF.